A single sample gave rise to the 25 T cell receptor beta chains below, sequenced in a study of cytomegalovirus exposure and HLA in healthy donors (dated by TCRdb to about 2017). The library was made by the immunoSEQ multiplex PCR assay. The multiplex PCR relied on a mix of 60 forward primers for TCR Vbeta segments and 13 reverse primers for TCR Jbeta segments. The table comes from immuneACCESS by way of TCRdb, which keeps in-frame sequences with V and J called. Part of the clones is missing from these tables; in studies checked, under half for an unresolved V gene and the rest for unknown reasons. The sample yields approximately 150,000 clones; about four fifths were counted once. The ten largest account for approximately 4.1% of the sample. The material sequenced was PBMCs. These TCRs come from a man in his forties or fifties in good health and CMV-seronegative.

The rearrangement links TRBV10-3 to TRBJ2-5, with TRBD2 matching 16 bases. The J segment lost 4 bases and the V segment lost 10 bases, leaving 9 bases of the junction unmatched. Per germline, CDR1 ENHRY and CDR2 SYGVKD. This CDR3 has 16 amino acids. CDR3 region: CATGTSGGALGETQYF. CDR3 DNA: TGTGCCACTGGGACTAGCGGGGGGGCCTTGGGAGAGACCCAGTACTTC.

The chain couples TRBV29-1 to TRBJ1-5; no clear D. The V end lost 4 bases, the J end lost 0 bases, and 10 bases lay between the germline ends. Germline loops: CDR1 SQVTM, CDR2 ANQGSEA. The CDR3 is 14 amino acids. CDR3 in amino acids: CSVVVSGSNQPQHF. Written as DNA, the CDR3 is TGCAGCGTTGTTGTCTCGGGTAGCAATCAGCCCCAGCATTTT.

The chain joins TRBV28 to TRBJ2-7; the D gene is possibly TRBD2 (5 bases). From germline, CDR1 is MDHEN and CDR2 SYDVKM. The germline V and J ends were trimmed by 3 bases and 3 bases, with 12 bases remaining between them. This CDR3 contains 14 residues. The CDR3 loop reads CASSLKQRSYEQYF. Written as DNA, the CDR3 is TGTGCCAGCAGTTTGAAACAGCGGAGCTACGAGCAGTACTTC. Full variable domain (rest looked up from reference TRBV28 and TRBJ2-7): DVKVTQSSRYLVKRTGEKVFLECVQDMDHENMFWYRQDPGLGLRLIYFSYDVKMKEKGDIPEGYSVSREKKERFSLILESASTNQTSMYLCASSLKQRSYEQYFGPGTRLTVT.

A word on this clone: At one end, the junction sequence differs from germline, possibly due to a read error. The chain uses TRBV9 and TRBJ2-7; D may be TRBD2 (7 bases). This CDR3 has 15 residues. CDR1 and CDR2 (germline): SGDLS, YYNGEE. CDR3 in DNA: TGTGCCAGCAGCGTAGGAGGGGGGGCCTCCAACGAGCAGTACTTC. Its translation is CASSVGGGASNEQYF. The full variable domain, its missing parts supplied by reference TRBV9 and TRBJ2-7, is DSGVTQTPKHLITATGQRVTLRCSPRSGDLSVYWYQQSLDQGLQFLIQYYNGEERAKGNILERFSAQQFPDLHSELNLSSLELGDSALYFCASSVGGGASNEQYFGPGTRLTVT.

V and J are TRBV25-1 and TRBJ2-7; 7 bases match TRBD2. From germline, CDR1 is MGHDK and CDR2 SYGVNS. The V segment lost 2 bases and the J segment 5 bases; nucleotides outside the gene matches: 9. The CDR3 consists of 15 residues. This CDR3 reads CASSEMSGVKNEQYF. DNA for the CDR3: TGTGCCAGCAGTGAAATGAGCGGGGTAAAGAACGAGCAGTACTTC.

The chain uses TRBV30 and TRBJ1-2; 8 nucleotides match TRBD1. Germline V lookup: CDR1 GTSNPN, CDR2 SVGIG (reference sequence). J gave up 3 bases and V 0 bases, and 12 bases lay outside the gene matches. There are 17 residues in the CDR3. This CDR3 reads CAWSVPKADRGYYGYTF. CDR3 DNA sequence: TGTGCCTGGAGTGTACCCAAAGCAGACAGGGGATACTATGGCTACACCTTC.

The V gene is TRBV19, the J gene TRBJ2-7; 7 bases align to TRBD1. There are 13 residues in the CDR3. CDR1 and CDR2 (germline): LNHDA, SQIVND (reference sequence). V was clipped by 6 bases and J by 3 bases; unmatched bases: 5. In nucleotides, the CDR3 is TGTGCCAGTAGCTTGGGACAGAACTACGAGCAGTACTTC. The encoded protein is CASSLGQNYEQYF.

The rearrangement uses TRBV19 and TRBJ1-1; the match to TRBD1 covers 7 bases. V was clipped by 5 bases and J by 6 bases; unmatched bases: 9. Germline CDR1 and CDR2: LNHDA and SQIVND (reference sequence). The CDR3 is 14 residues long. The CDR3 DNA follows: TGTGCCAGTAGTCAATACAGGGGAACCCCTGAAGCTTTCTTT. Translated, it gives CASSQYRGTPEAFF.

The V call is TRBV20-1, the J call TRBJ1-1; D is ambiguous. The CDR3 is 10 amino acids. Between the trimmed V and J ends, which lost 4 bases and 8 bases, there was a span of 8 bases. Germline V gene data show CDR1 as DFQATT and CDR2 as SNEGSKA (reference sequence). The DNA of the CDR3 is TGCAGTGCTATATGGGAGGAAGCTTTCTTT. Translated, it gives CSAIWEEAFF.

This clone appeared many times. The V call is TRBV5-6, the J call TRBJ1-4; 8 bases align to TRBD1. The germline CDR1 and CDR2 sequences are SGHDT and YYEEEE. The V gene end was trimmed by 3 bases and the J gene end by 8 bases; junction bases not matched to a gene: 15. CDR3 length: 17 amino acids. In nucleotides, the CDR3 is TGTGCCAGCAGCTCCTACGGCACAGGGGGGAATAGCGAAAAACTGTTTTTT. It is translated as CASSSYGTGGNSEKLFF.

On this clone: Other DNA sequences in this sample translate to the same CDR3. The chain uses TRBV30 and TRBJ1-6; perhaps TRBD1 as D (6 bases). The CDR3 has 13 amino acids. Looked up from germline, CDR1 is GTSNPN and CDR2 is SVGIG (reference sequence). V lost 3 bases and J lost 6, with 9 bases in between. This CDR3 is CAWSTGFNSPLHF. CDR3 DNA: TGTGCCTGGAGCACAGGGTTTAATTCACCCCTCCACTTT. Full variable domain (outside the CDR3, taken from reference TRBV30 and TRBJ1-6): SQTIHQWPATLVQPVGSPLSLECTVEGTSNPNLYWYRQAAGRGLQLLFYSVGIGQISSEVPQNLSASRPQDRQFILSSKKLLLSDSGFYLCAWSTGFNSPLHFGNGTRLTVT.

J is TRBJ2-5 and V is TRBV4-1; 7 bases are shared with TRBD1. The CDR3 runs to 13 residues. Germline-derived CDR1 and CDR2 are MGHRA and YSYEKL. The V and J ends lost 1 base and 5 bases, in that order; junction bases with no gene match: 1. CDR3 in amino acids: CASSQVRGETQYF. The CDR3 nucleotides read TGCGCCAGCAGCCAAGTCAGGGGGGAGACCCAGTACTTC.

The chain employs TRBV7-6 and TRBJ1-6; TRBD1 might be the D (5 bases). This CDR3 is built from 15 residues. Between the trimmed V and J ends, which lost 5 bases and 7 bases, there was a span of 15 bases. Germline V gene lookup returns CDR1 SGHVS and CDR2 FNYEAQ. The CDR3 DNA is TGTGCCAGCAGCCCGAGGCGGGACGGCAATTCACCCCTCCACTTT. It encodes CASSPRRDGNSPLHF.

The CDR3 here is CASIPGRAGPNTGELFF. The CDR3 DNA sequence: TGCGCCAGCATCCCGGGGAGGGCCGGACCCAACACCGGGGAGCTGTTTTTT. The V call is TRBV5-1, the J call TRBJ2-2; 7 nucleotides match TRBD2. Germline CDR1 SGHRS, CDR2 YFSETQ. The CDR3 contains 17 residues. The V segment lost 6 bases and the J segment 2 bases; nucleotides outside the gene matches: 13.

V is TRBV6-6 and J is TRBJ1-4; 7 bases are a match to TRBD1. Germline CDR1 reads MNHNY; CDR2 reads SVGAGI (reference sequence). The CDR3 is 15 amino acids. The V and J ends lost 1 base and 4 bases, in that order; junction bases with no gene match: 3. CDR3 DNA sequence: TGTGCCAGCAGTTACTGGGACAGCATTAATGAAAAACTGTTTTTT. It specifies CASSYWDSINEKLFF.

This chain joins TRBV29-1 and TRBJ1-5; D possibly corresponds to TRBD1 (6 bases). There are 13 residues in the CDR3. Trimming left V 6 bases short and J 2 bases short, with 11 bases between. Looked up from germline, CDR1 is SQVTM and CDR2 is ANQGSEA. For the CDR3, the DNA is TGCAGCGTGAAACAGGGTGGCAATCAGCCCCAGCATTTT. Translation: CSVKQGGNQPQHF.

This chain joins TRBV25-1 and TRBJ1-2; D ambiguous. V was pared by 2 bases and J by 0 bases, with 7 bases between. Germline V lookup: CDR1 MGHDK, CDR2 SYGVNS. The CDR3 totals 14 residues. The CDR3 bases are TGTGCCAGCAGTGAAGTATCAGCTAACTATGGCTACACCTTC. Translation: CASSEVSANYGYTF.

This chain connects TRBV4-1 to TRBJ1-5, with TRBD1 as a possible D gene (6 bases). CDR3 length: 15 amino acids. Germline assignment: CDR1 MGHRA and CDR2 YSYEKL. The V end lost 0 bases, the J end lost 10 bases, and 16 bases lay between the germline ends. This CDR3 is CASSQDRGGGQPQHF. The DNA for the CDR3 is TGCGCCAGCAGCCAAGATAGGGGGGGTGGCCAACCCCAGCATTTT.

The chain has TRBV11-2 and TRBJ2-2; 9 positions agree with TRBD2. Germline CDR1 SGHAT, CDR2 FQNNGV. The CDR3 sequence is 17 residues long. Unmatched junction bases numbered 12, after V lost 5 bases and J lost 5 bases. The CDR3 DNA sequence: TGTGCCAGCAGCGGTCCCGGGGTAGCGGGGGATACCGGGGAGCTGTTTTTT. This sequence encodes CASSGPGVAGDTGELFF. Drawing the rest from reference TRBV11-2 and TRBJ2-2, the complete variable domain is EAGVAQSPRYKIIEKRQSVAFWCNPISGHATLYWYQQILGQGPKLLIQFQNNGVVDDSQLPKDRFSAERLKGVDSTLKIQPAKLEDSAVYLCASSGPGVAGDTGELFFGEGSRLTVL.

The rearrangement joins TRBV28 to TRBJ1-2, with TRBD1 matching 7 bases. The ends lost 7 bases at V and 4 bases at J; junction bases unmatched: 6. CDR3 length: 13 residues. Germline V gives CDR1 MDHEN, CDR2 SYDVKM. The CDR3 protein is CASTTGKSYGYTF. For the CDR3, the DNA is TGTGCCAGCACGACAGGGAAGAGCTATGGCTACACCTTC.

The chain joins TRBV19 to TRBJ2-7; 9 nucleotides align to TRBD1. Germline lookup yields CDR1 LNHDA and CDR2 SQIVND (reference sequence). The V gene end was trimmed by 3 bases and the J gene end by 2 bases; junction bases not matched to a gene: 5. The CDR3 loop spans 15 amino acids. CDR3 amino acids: CASSIQDRGAYEQYF. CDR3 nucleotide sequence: TGTGCCAGTAGTATCCAGGACAGGGGAGCCTACGAGCAGTACTTC.

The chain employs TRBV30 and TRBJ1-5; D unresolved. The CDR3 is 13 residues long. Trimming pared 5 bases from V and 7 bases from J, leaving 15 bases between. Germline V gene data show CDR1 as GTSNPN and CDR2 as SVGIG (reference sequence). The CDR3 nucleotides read TGTGCCTGGGCCGACTTTACCGGCCAGCCCCAGCATTTT. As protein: CAWADFTGQPQHF.

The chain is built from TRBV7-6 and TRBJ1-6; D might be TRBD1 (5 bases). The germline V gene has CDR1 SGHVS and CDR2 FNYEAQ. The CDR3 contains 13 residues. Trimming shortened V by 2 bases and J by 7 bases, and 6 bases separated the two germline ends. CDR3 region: CASSLQGNSPLHF. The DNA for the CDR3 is TGTGCCAGCAGCTTACAGGGCAATTCACCCCTCCACTTT.

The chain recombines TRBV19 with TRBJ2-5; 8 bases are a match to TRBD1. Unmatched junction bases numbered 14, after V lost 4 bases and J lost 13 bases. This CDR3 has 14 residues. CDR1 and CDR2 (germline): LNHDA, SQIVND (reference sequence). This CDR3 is CASSNSPTGQGLYF. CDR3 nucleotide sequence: TGTGCCAGTAGTAATAGTCCGACAGGACAGGGACTGTACTTC. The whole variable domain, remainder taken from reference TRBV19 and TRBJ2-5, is DGGITQSPKYLFRKEGQNVTLSCEQNLNHDAMYWYRQDPGQGLRLIYYSQIVNDFQKGDIAEGYSVSREKKESFPLTVTSAQKNPTAFYLCASSNSPTGQGLYFGPGTRLLVL.

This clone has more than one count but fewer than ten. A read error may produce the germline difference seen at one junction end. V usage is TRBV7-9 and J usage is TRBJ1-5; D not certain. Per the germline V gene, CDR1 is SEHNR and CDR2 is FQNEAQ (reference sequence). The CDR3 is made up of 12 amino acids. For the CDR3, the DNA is TGTGCCAGCAGCTTTAGCTATCAGCCCCAGCATTTT. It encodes CASSFSYQPQHF.